The 27 T cell receptor beta chains below were found in one sample sequenced in a study of blood T cell repertoires in COVID-19. Using immunoSEQ multiplex PCR, the repertoire was profiled, and TCRdb retains in-frame clones only, with some absent. The profile shows some 240,000 clones, 85% of them singletons. The source material was peripheral blood. These receptors were taken from a woman aged 70-85 years with COVID-19, enrolled during active disease.

This rearrangement joins TRBV7-3 to TRBJ2-1; D perhaps matches TRBD2 (6 bases). Germline V CDR1 and CDR2: SGHTA, FQGTGA. The V end was cut by 5 bases, the J end by 0 bases, with 14 bases between. The CDR3 is 16 residues long. CDR3 in amino acids: CASSPTAAGSYNEQFF. In DNA form, the CDR3 reads TGTGCCAGCAGCCCAACAGCAGCGGGCTCCTACAATGAGCAGTTCTTC.

This chain joins TRBV5-8 and TRBJ2-3; TRBD1 is a possible D gene (5 bases). CDR3 length: 15 residues. In germline, CDR1 is SGHTS, CDR2 YDEGEE. Trimming shortened V by 1 base and J by 2 bases, and 11 bases separated the two germline ends. In DNA form, the CDR3 reads TGTGCCAGCAGCTTGACAGGATCCATCACAGATACGCAGTATTTT. Its protein is CASSLTGSITDTQYF.

The gene calls are TRBV3-1 (or the pseudogene TRBV3-2) and TRBJ1-5; weak D call: TRBD1 (5 bases). The CDR3 loop spans 14 amino acids. Germline CDR1 LGHDT, CDR2 YNNKEL (reference sequence). V was shortened by 1 base and J by 5 bases, with 9 bases between the two germline ends. CDR3 bases: TGTGCCAGCAGCCAAGGACAGTATGATCAGCCCCAGCATTTT. Translating it yields CASSQGQYDQPQHF.

This chain links TRBV19 with TRBJ1-2; 7 bases line up with TRBD1. V shed 0 bases and J 2 bases; nucleotides not matched to a gene: 6. The CDR3 is 16 amino acids. Germline CDR1 reads LNHDA; CDR2 reads SQIVND (reference sequence). For the CDR3, the DNA is TGTGCCAGTAGTATAGATCGGGACAGCCGGAACTATGGCTACACCTTC. Protein sequence: CASSIDRDSRNYGYTF. The variable domain in full, with the rest retrieved from reference TRBV19 and TRBJ1-2, is DGGITQSPKYLFRKEGQNVTLSCEQNLNHDAMYWYRQDPGQGLRLIYYSQIVNDFQKGDIAEGYSVSREKKESFPLTVTSAQKNPTAFYLCASSIDRDSRNYGYTFGSGTRLTVV.

CDR3 in amino acids: CASRPGTGGHSPLHF. Here the CDR3 DNA reads TGTGCCAGCCGACCCGGGACAGGGGGCCATTCACCCCTCCACTTT. The chain joins TRBV11-3 to TRBJ1-6, with 12 nucleotides matching TRBD1. The CDR3 runs to 15 residues. V was pared by 8 bases and J by 8 bases, with 7 bases of the junction left unmatched. Germline-derived CDR1 and CDR2 are SGHNT and YENEEA.

V gene TRBV21-1 combines with J gene TRBJ1-1. TRBV21-1 is recorded as a pseudogene. The CDR3 consists of 12 residues. As DNA, the CDR3 is TGTGCCAGCCCCTCGGGTGACACTGAAGCTTTCTTT. It specifies CASPSGDTEAFF.

The chain joins TRBV18 to TRBJ2-2; D possibly corresponds to TRBD1 (6 bases). V lost 3 bases to trimming and J lost 1 base, with 12 bases between them. Germline CDR1 is KGHSH and CDR2 is LQKENI. The CDR3 is made up of 16 amino acids. CDR3 amino acids: CASSPVNRENTGELFF. The CDR3 nucleotides read TGTGCCAGCTCACCGGTTAACAGGGAGAACACCGGGGAGCTGTTTTTT.

The chain joins TRBV12-3 or TRBV12-4 to TRBJ1-5; D not certain. V dropped 7 bases and J dropped 1 base, with 8 bases sitting between them. This CDR3 region has 13 residues. The CDR3: CASNRGSNQPQHF. The CDR3 nucleotides are TGTGCCAGCAATAGAGGGAGCAATCAGCCCCAGCATTTT.

The chain has TRBV11-3 and TRBJ2-7, with 13 bases that match TRBD2. CDR1 is SGHNT and CDR2 is YENEEA in the germline V gene. The junction had 6 bases not matched to a gene; V was cut back by 5 bases and J by 2 bases. The CDR3 loop spans 16 amino acids. CDR3 sequence reads: CASSLGTSGVAYEQYF. In DNA, the CDR3 is TGTGCCAGCAGCCTCGGGACTAGCGGGGTGGCCTACGAGCAGTACTTC.

The chain links TRBV6-2 or TRBV6-3 to TRBJ1-4; D might be TRBD1 (6 bases). V dropped 5 bases and J dropped 8 bases, with 15 bases sitting between them. Germline V gene lookup returns CDR1 MNHEY and CDR2 SVGEGT. CDR3 length: 14 residues. The DNA for the CDR3 is TGTGCCAGCAGTCTTGACAGGAAAAGGGAAAAACTGTTTTTT. It encodes CASSLDRKREKLFF.

This clone was picked up one time. This chain connects TRBV3-1 (or the pseudogene TRBV3-2) to TRBJ2-7; 9 bases line up with TRBD1. The CDR3 contains 15 residues. V was pared by 3 bases and J by 4 bases, with 7 bases of the junction left unmatched. Germline V gene data show CDR1 as LGHDT and CDR2 as YNNKEL (reference sequence). CDR3 loop: CASSQVTGGEYEQYF. The CDR3 coding sequence is TGTGCCAGCAGCCAGGTGACAGGGGGAGAATACGAGCAGTACTTC.

V gene TRBV30 combines with J gene TRBJ1-1, with D perhaps matching TRBD1 (5 bases). Trimming cost V 2 bases and J 5 bases, with 15 bases left between them. Germline V gives CDR1 GTSNPN, CDR2 SVGIG (reference sequence). The CDR3 has 14 amino acids. CDR3 in DNA: TGTGCCTGGAGTATCCAGGGAGGCGGAACTGAAGCTTTCTTT. Its protein is CAWSIQGGGTEAFF. Full variable domain (missing parts from reference TRBV30 and TRBJ1-1): SQTIHQWPATLVQPVGSPLSLECTVEGTSNPNLYWYRQAAGRGLQLLFYSVGIGQISSEVPQNLSASRPQDRQFILSSKKLLLSDSGFYLCAWSIQGGGTEAFFGQGTRLTVV.

The rearrangement uses TRBV6-1 and TRBJ1-1; D is unclear. Germline values: CDR1 MNHNS, CDR2 SASEGT. This CDR3 region has 16 residues. V was pared by 1 base and J by 5 bases, with 17 bases between. CDR3 sequence reads: CASSEEKRETSTEAFF. DNA of the CDR3: TGTGCCAGCAGTGAAGAGAAACGGGAGACGAGTACTGAAGCTTTCTTT.

This sequence joins TRBV19 and TRBJ2-7, with TRBD2 as a possible D gene (6 bases). The germline gives CDR1 LNHDA, CDR2 SQIVND (reference sequence). The CDR3 has 12 residues. Trimming removed 0 bases from V and 9 bases from J, with 9 bases in between. The DNA of the CDR3 is TGTGCCAGTAGTATAGACGGGAGAGGGCAGTACTTC. Amino acids: CASSIDGRGQYF.

The chain combines TRBV18 with TRBJ2-1, with 7 bases that match TRBD2. The CDR3 is 15 residues long. V shed 0 bases and J 5 bases; nucleotides not matched to a gene: 4. The germline V gene encodes CDR1 KGHSH and CDR2 LQKENI. CDR3: CASSPPASGNNEQFF. The DNA of the CDR3 is TGTGCCAGCTCACCACCGGCTAGCGGAAACAATGAGCAGTTCTTC.

The V call is TRBV2, the J call TRBJ1-6; 9 bases fit TRBD1. The CDR3 spans 16 residues. Germline values: CDR1 SNHLY, CDR2 FYNNEI. V trimming: 6 bases; J trimming: 5 bases; junction bases outside the gene matches: 8. The CDR3 protein is CASRSTGGANNSPLHF. The CDR3 DNA is TGTGCCAGCAGATCTACAGGGGGCGCCAATAATTCACCCCTCCACTTT.

The chain carries TRBV6-5 and TRBJ1-1; 11 bases match TRBD1. Germline CDR1 and CDR2: MNHEY and SVGAGI. CDR3 length: 15 amino acids. V was clipped by 4 bases and J by 7 bases; unmatched bases: 8. The CDR3 here is CASSSLDRGQVEAFF. For the CDR3, the DNA is TGTGCCAGCAGTTCCTTGGACAGGGGGCAAGTTGAAGCTTTCTTT.

This chain uses TRBV7-2 with TRBJ1-1; D is unresolved. CDR3 length: 15 amino acids. CDR1 and CDR2 (germline): SGHTA, FQGNSA. Trimming shortened V by 0 bases and J by 1 base, and 9 bases separated the two germline ends. The CDR3 nucleotides read TGTGCCAGCAGCTTAGCGCCACGGTGGAACACTGAAGCTTTCTTT. Translating it yields CASSLAPRWNTEAFF.

The V gene is TRBV6-2 or TRBV6-3, the J gene TRBJ1-5; D perhaps matches TRBD1 (5 bases). Trimming stripped 2 bases from V and 5 bases from J, with 10 bases between. Looked up from germline, CDR1 is MNHEY and CDR2 is SVGEGT. The CDR3 has 14 amino acids. The CDR3 sequence is CASSYQVRDQPQHF. CDR3 DNA sequence: TGTGCCAGCAGTTACCAGGTCAGGGATCAGCCCCAGCATTTT.

The chain employs TRBV7-8 and TRBJ2-2, with 9 nucleotides matching TRBD2. Looked up from germline, CDR1 is SGHVS and CDR2 is FQNEAQ. There are 15 residues in the CDR3. The V gene end was trimmed by 3 bases and the J gene end by 7 bases; junction bases not matched to a gene: 6. CDR3 in DNA: TGTGCCAGCAGCTTCCGGCGGGAGGGGGTCGGGGAGCTGTTTTTT. Its protein product is CASSFRREGVGELFF.

The chain couples TRBV30 to TRBJ1-4, with 8 bases lining up with TRBD1. Germline lookup yields CDR1 GTSNPN and CDR2 SVGIG (reference sequence). The CDR3 runs 14 residues. V gave up 3 bases and J gave up 4 bases; unmatched junction bases: 4. CDR3 sequence (DNA): TGTGCCTGGAGGGGGACAGGAGGTAATGAAAAACTGTTTTTT. Encoded protein: CAWRGTGGNEKLFF. Full variable domain (rest looked up from reference TRBV30 and TRBJ1-4): SQTIHQWPATLVQPVGSPLSLECTVEGTSNPNLYWYRQAAGRGLQLLFYSVGIGQISSEVPQNLSASRPQDRQFILSSKKLLLSDSGFYLCAWRGTGGNEKLFFGSGTQLSVL.

The chain combines TRBV5-5 with TRBJ1-2, with 7 bases that match TRBD1. CDR3 size: 15 residues. The ends lost 3 bases at V and 7 bases at J; junction bases unmatched: 12. Germline CDR1 and CDR2: SGHKS and YYEKEE (reference sequence). CDR3 nucleotide sequence: TGTGCCAGCAGCTCCATGTACAGGGGTGAGGGTGGCTACACCTTC. This encodes CASSSMYRGEGGYTF.

The rearrangement links TRBV3-1 (or the pseudogene TRBV3-2) to TRBJ1-4; possible D gene TRBD1, 5 bases. The CDR3 totals 15 residues. Germline lookup yields CDR1 LGHDT and CDR2 YNNKEL (reference sequence). Trimming took off 2 bases at V and 7 bases at J, with 14 bases between the two ends. The CDR3 DNA sequence: TGTGCCAGCAGCCAACAGGGCGGATTGAGTGAAAAACTGTTTTTT. As protein: CASSQQGGLSEKLFF.

The rearrangement uses TRBV19 and TRBJ1-5; possible D gene TRBD1, 5 bases. Between the trimmed V and J ends, which lost 2 bases and 2 bases, there was a span of 13 bases. The CDR3 covers 16 residues. Germline assignment: CDR1 LNHDA and CDR2 SQIVND (reference sequence). The CDR3 spells CASSIQGGWGNQPQHF. CDR3 coding DNA: TGTGCCAGTAGTATACAGGGAGGATGGGGCAATCAGCCCCAGCATTTT.

The V and J genes are TRBV3-1 (or the pseudogene TRBV3-2) and TRBJ2-1; unclear D gene. The CDR3 totals 14 residues. Per the germline V gene, CDR1 is LGHDT and CDR2 is YNNKEL (reference sequence). Trimming stripped 1 base from V and 6 bases from J, with 10 bases between. CDR3 sequence (DNA): TGTGCCAGCAGCCAAGTACTCGTTTCCAATGAGCAGTTCTTC. This codes for CASSQVLVSNEQFF.

In this sample, this clone turned up once. The chain joins TRBV4-3 to TRBJ2-7; 9 bases match TRBD1. CDR3 length: 17 residues. CDR1 LGHNA and CDR2 YSLEER come from the germline V gene. J was trimmed by 2 bases and V by 2 bases; bases with no gene match: 10. The CDR3 is CASSQSLRDRDPYEQYF. DNA for the CDR3: TGCGCCAGCAGCCAATCCCTGCGGGACAGGGATCCCTACGAGCAGTACTTC.

The chain recombines TRBV25-1 with TRBJ2-2; the match to TRBD1 covers 10 bases. The CDR3 contains 14 residues. Germline CDR1 and CDR2: MGHDK and SYGVNS. The junction had 1 base not matched to a gene; V was cut back by 6 bases and J by 3 bases. CDR3 DNA: TGTGCCAGCAGGGACAGGGGGGACACCGGGGAGCTGTTTTTT. Its translation: CASRDRGDTGELFF.